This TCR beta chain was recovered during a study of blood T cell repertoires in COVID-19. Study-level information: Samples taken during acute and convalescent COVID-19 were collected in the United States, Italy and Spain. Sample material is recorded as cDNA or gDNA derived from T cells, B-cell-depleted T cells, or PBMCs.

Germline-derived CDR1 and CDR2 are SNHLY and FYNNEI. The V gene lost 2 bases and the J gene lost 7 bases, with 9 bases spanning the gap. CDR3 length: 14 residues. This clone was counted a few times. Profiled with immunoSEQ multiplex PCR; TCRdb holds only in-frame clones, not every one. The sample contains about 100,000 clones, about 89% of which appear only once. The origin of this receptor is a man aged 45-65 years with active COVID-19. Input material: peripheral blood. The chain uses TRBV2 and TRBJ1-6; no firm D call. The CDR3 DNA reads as TGTGCCAGCAGTGAAATGCGAAACAATTCACCCCTCCACTTT. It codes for CASSEMRNNSPLHF. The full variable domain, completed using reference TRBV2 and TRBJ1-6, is EPEVTQTPSHQVTQMGQEVILRCVPISNHLYFYWYRQILGQKVEFLVSFYNNEISEKSEIFDDQFSVERPDGSNFTLKIRSTKLEDSAMYFCASSEMRNNSPLHFGNGTRLTVT.